This entry is about one T cell receptor beta chain. This clone has more than one count but fewer than ten. The antigen it recognizes is unknown. Per-base quality was not reported, and no clone a single base away is much larger than it. The source of the sample is a study of T cell responses to AZD1222 COVID-19 vaccine (dated by TCRdb to about 2021). In terms of the full investigation: AZD1222 recipients whose second dose came at about 4 weeks and those whose second dose came at about 12 weeks were combined into one group, since spike-specific TCR depth and breadth did not differ between the two schedules. A total of 233 trial participants underwent TCR sequencing, of whom 200 to 220 received two doses of AZD1222 and around 26 received two doses of the MenACWY control vaccine. Enrollment into the trials was organized by age into subgroups of 18-55, 56-69 and 70-plus years, and those subgroups contained approximately 160, 26 and 62 TCR-sequenced participants, respectively. Results the study describes overall, beyond this receptor: A significant rise in spike-specific TCR breadth and depth was observed after two AZD1222 doses relative to day 0 and relative to MenACWY recipients. Participants were mostly white British and included more females than males, and it was suggested by the authors that clonal diversity may have been underestimated. In the small 56-69-year group, the increase in depth fell short of significance, most likely because of low power. Only five to seven AZD1222 recipients were SARS-CoV-2 seropositive at baseline, limiting conclusions about previously exposed vaccinees. Epitopes outside the regions mutated in the B.1.351 and B.1.1.7 variants were reportedly recognized by nearly half of the unique spike-specific TCRs. The vaccine-associated CD4 TCRs covered the entire spike protein, and the dominant responses fell in regions 160-218 and 743-854. Because no day 14 peak-response samples were available, repertoires were characterized only after the peak T cell response.

The sample's time point, from its label and the paper: baseline before first vaccination. The vaccinee samples were drawn from two UK trials, COV001 and COV002, one of which was a single-blind randomized controlled phase 2/3 trial testing AZD1222 (ChAdOx1 nCoV-19) in healthy adults. For TCRbeta chain sequencing, PBMC samples from trial participants were taken at day 0 and at day 28 after the second dose. The CDR3 regions of human TCRbeta chains were analyzed by immunosequencing. Concerning the study's data processing: TCRs in the repertoires were matched against a reference library of SARS-CoV-2-specific TCRs that had been generated with the MIRA antigen-specificity platform. Breadth was defined as the fraction of unique TCRs that were SARS-CoV-2-associated. Depth was defined as the fraction of total T cells that were SARS-CoV-2-associated. Using the MIRA data, each spike-specific TCR was mapped to the spike region that the TCR reacts to and placed in a CD4 or CD8 class. Log10-transformed breadth and depth values were compared by one-way ANOVA with Sidak's multiple comparisons tests. In TCRdb, the immuneACCESS table is reduced to in-frame sequences with V and J assigned. These tables do not hold every clone; where another copy was compared, an unresolved V gene accounts for under half, and the others remain unexplained. The V and J calls and clone size are taken from that table; D and trimming were inferred from the DNA. This sample lists roughly 130,000 clones; approximately 90% were detected once. Of the sample, 1.5% falls within the top ten clones.

V is cut by 0 bases and J by 1 base, and the space between the germline ends is 12 bases. As encoded in the germline V gene (reference sequence), CDR1 is GTSNPN while CDR2 is SVGIG. Spanning cysteine to phenylalanine, the CDR3 consists of 15 amino acids. The retained sequence is limited to the CDR3, 45 bases, with the frame set at the first base. The sequencing here drew on peripheral blood, taken on day 0 of AZD1222 vaccination. In this chain, TRBV30 is recombined with TRBJ1-2, and TRBD1 may be the D gene, going by 6 matching bases. The clonotype originates from an adult in good health. Here the CDR3 is given as CAWSVPGEVNYGYTF. The DNA is as follows: TGTGCCTGGAGTGTACCAGGGGAAGTTAACTATGGCTACACCTTC.